A selection of T cell receptor beta chains follows, all from one sample in a study of tumor-infiltrating lymphocytes in primary liver carcinoma. Each CDR3 protein is one row after TCRdb ran MiXCR on the multiplex PCR reads. The table records roughly 120,000 distinct CDR3 sequences, less than 75% of them present only once. Sequencing input: tumor-adjacent normal liver tissue. The receptors stem from an older woman with primary liver carcinoma and hepatitis B virus infection. CDR3s include the opening cysteine and the closing phenylalanine or tryptophan. The D gene is left open where the match is weak. Expanded clones are given a class, and other clones once, few, many or no size at all.

clone size: .
J gene: TRBJ1-2
V gene: TRBV29-1
D gene: .
CDR3 protein: CSVGGGARISQGDGYTF
CDR3 DNA: .

clone size: .
J gene: TRBJ2-1
V gene: TRBV11-2
D gene: TRBD2
CDR3 protein: CASNPFPPQTAGDEQSF
CDR3 DNA: TGTGCCAGCAACCCCTTCCCCCCCCAGACCGCGGGGGATGAGCAGTCCTTC

clone size: .
J gene: TRBJ2-3
V gene: TRBV6-6
D gene: .
CDR3 protein: CASRGQGDTQYF
CDR3 DNA: TGTGCCAGCAGGGGGCAGGGGGATACGCAGTATTTT

clone size: .
J gene: TRBJ2-3
V gene: TRBV4-1
D gene: TRBD2
CDR3 protein: CASSQGGGATDTQYF
CDR3 DNA: TGCGCCAGCAGCCAAGGCGGGGGGGCCACAGATACGCAATATTTT

clone size: .
J gene: TRBJ2-7
V gene: TRBV12-3/TRBV12-4
D gene: TRBD1
CDR3 protein: CASSLRDRYYEQYF
CDR3 DNA: TGTGCCAGCAGCTTACGGGACAGATACTACGAGCAGTACTTC

clone size: .
J gene: TRBJ2-7
V gene: TRBV12-3/TRBV12-4
D gene: TRBD2
CDR3 protein: CASSWTSGIVEQYF
CDR3 DNA: TGTGCCAGCAGCTGGACTAGCGGGATTGTCGAGCAGTACTTC

clone size: .
J gene: TRBJ2-7
V gene: TRBV6-5
D gene: TRBD2
CDR3 protein: CASGGGAYEQYF
CDR3 DNA: TGTGCCAGCGGGGGGGGAGCCTATGAGCAGTACTTC

clone size: few
J gene: TRBJ1-1
V gene: TRBV27
D gene: TRBD1
CDR3 protein: CASSPGTGAVRHTEAFF
CDR3 DNA: TGTGCCAGCAGTCCCGGGACAGGGGCGGTAAGGCACACTGAAGCTTTCTTT

clone size: .
J gene: TRBJ2-1
V gene: TRBV11-1
D gene: .
CDR3 protein: CASISKADEQFF
CDR3 DNA: TGTGCCAGCATCTCGAAAGCGGATGAGCAGTTCTTC

clone size: .
J gene: TRBJ2-7
V gene: TRBV11-2
D gene: .
CDR3 protein: CASSILTTVIYEQYF
CDR3 DNA: TGTGCCAGCAGCATATTGACGACAGTGATCTACGAGCAGTACTTC

clone size: .
J gene: TRBJ2-1
V gene: TRBV11-2
D gene: .
CDR3 protein: CASRLDLTGGGNEQLF
CDR3 DNA: TGTGCCAGCAGATTAGATCTGACGGGTGGGGGCAATGAGCAGCTCTTC

clone size: few
J gene: TRBJ2-4
V gene: TRBV11-3
D gene: TRBD2
CDR3 protein: CASSLDGRTPYF
CDR3 DNA: TGTGCCAGCAGCTTAGACGGGAGGACCCCGTACTTT

clone size: many
J gene: TRBJ2-1
V gene: TRBV6-4
D gene: TRBD2
CDR3 protein: CASSEGSGRASEQFF
CDR3 DNA: TGTGCCAGCAGTGAGGGCAGCGGGAGGGCCAGTGAGCAGTTCTTC

clone size: .
J gene: TRBJ2-5
V gene: TRBV11-2
D gene: .
CDR3 protein: CASSLITEPETQYF
CDR3 DNA: TGTGCCAGCAGCTTAATTACAGAGCCCGAGACCCAGTATTTC

clone size: .
J gene: TRBJ2-1
V gene: TRBV12-3/TRBV12-4
D gene: TRBD2
CDR3 protein: CASSFGTSGITENNEQFF
CDR3 DNA: TGTGCCAGCAGCTTCGGGACTAGCGGGATTACTGAGAATAATGAGCAGTTCTTC

clone size: many
J gene: TRBJ1-1
V gene: TRBV7-9
D gene: .
CDR3 protein: CASSSPDAPNTEAFF
CDR3 DNA: TGTGCCAGCAGCTCCCCGGACGCCCCGAACACTGAAGCTTTCTTT

clone size: .
J gene: TRBJ2-3
V gene: TRBV28
D gene: .
CDR3 protein: CASSFSRNTQYF
CDR3 DNA: TGTGCCAGTAGCTTTTCTAGAAATACGCAGTATTTT

clone size: few
J gene: TRBJ1-1
V gene: TRBV28
D gene: .
CDR3 protein: CARQDAWTEAFF
CDR3 DNA: TGTGCCAGGCAGGACGCTTGGACTGAAGCTTTCTTT

clone size: .
J gene: TRBJ2-5
V gene: TRBV29-1
D gene: .
CDR3 protein: CSVNKGRQETQYF
CDR3 DNA: TGCAGCGTTAACAAGGGACGGCAAGAGACCCAGTACTTC

clone size: .
J gene: TRBJ2-5
V gene: TRBV5-1
D gene: TRBD1
CDR3 protein: CASTLYTTGGKETQYF
CDR3 DNA: TGCGCCAGCACCTTGTACACCACAGGGGGTAAAGAGACCCAGTACTTC

clone size: .
J gene: TRBJ2-2
V gene: TRBV11-2
D gene: TRBD2
CDR3 protein: CVSSLSGLVSSGRAAELFF
CDR3 DNA: TGTGTCAGCAGCTTATCCGGGCTGGTGTCTAGTGGGAGGGCTGCGGAGCTGTTTTTT

clone size: .
J gene: TRBJ2-7
V gene: TRBV11-2
D gene: .
CDR3 protein: CASSHNRVGEYEQCF
CDR3 DNA: TGTGCCAGCAGCCACAACAGGGTAGGGGAGTACGAGCAGTGCTTC

clone size: .
J gene: TRBJ1-2
V gene: TRBV7-9
D gene: .
CDR3 protein: CASRPQGNYGYTF
CDR3 DNA: TGTGCCAGCCGCCCTCAGGGAAACTATGGCTACACCTTC

clone size: few
J gene: TRBJ2-7
V gene: TRBV5-1
D gene: .
CDR3 protein: CASSLEGRGLAYEQYF
CDR3 DNA: TGCGCCAGCAGCTTGGAGGGACGGGGGTTGGCCTACGAGCAGTACTTC

clone size: .
J gene: TRBJ2-7
V gene: TRBV29-1
D gene: TRBD2
CDR3 protein: CSVVTLGLATYEQYF
CDR3 DNA: TGCAGCGTTGTTACCTTGGGACTAGCGACCTACGAGCAGTACTTC

clone size: .
J gene: TRBJ2-2
V gene: TRBV19
D gene: TRBD2
CDR3 protein: CASDIRQTSGRRGGELFF
CDR3 DNA: TGTGCCAGTGATATAAGACAGACTAGCGGGAGGCGAGGCGGGGAGCTGTTTTTT

clone size: once
J gene: TRBJ2-7
V gene: TRBV4-2
D gene: TRBD2
CDR3 protein: CASSQEAGGQYGQYF
CDR3 DNA: TGTGCTAGCAGCCAAGAGGCGGGAGGGCAGTACGGGCAGTACTTC

clone size: .
J gene: TRBJ2-3
V gene: TRBV10-3
D gene: TRBD2
CDR3 protein: CTINGIAGEPHADTQYF
CDR3 DNA: TGTACCATCAACGGGATAGCGGGAGAGCCCCACGCAGATACGCAGTATTTT

clone size: .
J gene: TRBJ2-7
V gene: TRBV6-1
D gene: TRBD1
CDR3 protein: CASGDDVTGGKQYF
CDR3 DNA: TGTGCCAGCGGTGACGACGTGACAGGGGGCAAGCAGTACTTC

clone size: .
J gene: TRBJ2-3
V gene: TRBV11-2
D gene: .
CDR3 protein: CASSSLRWGSVDTQYF
CDR3 DNA: TGTGCCAGCAGCTCCCTGAGGTGGGGGAGCGTAGATACGCAGTATTTT

clone size: once
J gene: TRBJ2-7
V gene: TRBV11-2
D gene: TRBD2
CDR3 protein: CASSLDSASLAGPYERYF
CDR3 DNA: TGTGCCAGCAGCTTAGATTCGGCCAGTCTAGCGGGTCCCTACGAGCGGTACTTC

clone size: many
J gene: TRBJ1-1
V gene: TRBV28
D gene: .
CDR3 protein: CASSSGTGPYEAFF
CDR3 DNA: TGTGCCAGCAGTTCTGGAACGGGGCCCTATGAAGCTTTCTTT

clone size: .
J gene: TRBJ2-1
V gene: TRBV7-9
D gene: .
CDR3 protein: CASSLGGNEQLF
CDR3 DNA: TGTGCCAGCAGCTTAGGAGGCAATGAGCAGCTCTTC

clone size: .
J gene: TRBJ2-4
V gene: TRBV11-2
D gene: .
CDR3 protein: CASSFPLRTKSIQYF
CDR3 DNA: TGTGCCAGCAGCTTCCCCTTACGGACCAAAAGCATTCAGTACTTC

clone size: .
J gene: TRBJ2-2
V gene: TRBV30
D gene: .
CDR3 protein: CAWTVGSNTGELLF
CDR3 DNA: TGTGCCTGGACTGTCGGCAGTAACACCGGGGAGCTGCTTTTT

clone size: .
J gene: TRBJ1-1
V gene: TRBV28
D gene: .
CDR3 protein: CASSLDVGESTEAFF
CDR3 DNA: TGTGCCAGCAGTTTAGATGTCGGGGAGAGCACTGAAGCTTTCTTT

clone size: once
J gene: TRBJ2-1
V gene: TRBV4-2
D gene: .
CDR3 protein: CASSHRQGENNEQFF
CDR3 DNA: TGTGCCAGCAGCCACCGGCAGGGAGAGAACAATGAGCAGTTCTTC

clone size: .
J gene: TRBJ1-2
V gene: TRBV11-2
D gene: .
CDR3 protein: CVSISTGSDYGYTF
CDR3 DNA: TGTGTCAGCATCTCAACAGGGTCGGACTATGGCTACACCTTC

clone size: .
J gene: TRBJ2-1
V gene: TRBV28
D gene: .
CDR3 protein: CASSLSGALNEQFF
CDR3 DNA: TGTGCCAGCAGTCTATCGGGAGCCCTCAATGAGCAGTTCTTC

clone size: .
J gene: TRBJ2-7
V gene: TRBV29-1
D gene: .
CDR3 protein: CSVEEGGRGTYDQYF
CDR3 DNA: TGCAGCGTTGAAGAGGGGGGCAGGGGGACGTACGACCAGTACTTC

clone size: .
J gene: TRBJ1-2
V gene: TRBV6-2/TRBV6-3
D gene: .
CDR3 protein: CASSYSPENPEGYTF
CDR3 DNA: TGTGCCAGCAGTTACTCGCCGGAGAATCCGGAAGGCTACACCTTC